This T cell receptor (beta chain) appears in the sequencing data of a study of CD8 T cells in Susac syndrome. It was healthy donors who served as the controls, matched for age and sex. The CDR3 spans 12 residues. V shed 2 bases and J shed 9 bases, with 11 bases lying between them. CDR1 and CDR2 (germline): GTSNPN, SVGIG (reference sequence). After extraction with the RNeasy kit, 0.5 to 1 ug of the RNA was reverse transcribed using random hexamers. An immunoSEQ multiplex PCR amplified TCR beta CDR3 over 54 Vbeta and 13 Jbeta. TCRdb processed the immunoSEQ multiplex PCR reads anew with MiXCR; each CDR3 protein has one entry. The data show 50,000 to 60,000 distinct CDR3 sequences, around 90% seen once.

Sequencing was done on a sample of CD8+ T cells from PBMCs. The receptor comes from a human donor in good health. The V gene is TRBV30, the J gene TRBJ2-1; possible D gene TRBD2, 6 bases. CDR3 in amino acids: CAWSTGGGEQFF. CDR3 nucleotide sequence: TGTGCCTGGAGTACCGGGGGAGGTGAGCAGTTCTTC.